The clone carrying this T cell receptor beta chain was recorded a few times. This sample is part of a study of blood T cell repertoires in COVID-19. Study as a whole: The United States, Italy and Spain provided the acute and convalescent COVID-19 samples.

With 8 bases removed from V and 7 bases from J, the gap between germline ends came to 17 bases. The CDR3 loop spans 13 amino acids. Germline V gene lookup returns CDR1 LNHDA and CDR2 SQIVND (reference sequence). In the authors' methods: By means of reference gene primer amplification, nucleated cell counts were estimated. The table came from immunoSEQ multiplex PCR; TCRdb's copy has only in-frame clones and leaves some out. V and J calls and clone size are given by that table; D and trimming were obtained from the DNA. The data show some 290,000 clones, under 90% seen once. The J gene is TRBJ1-1, the V gene TRBV19, with D hard to call. The sample taken for sequencing was peripheral blood. The sequence derives from a woman aged 55-70 years with active or convalescent COVID-19. CDR3 protein: CASDDGNNVEAFF. CDR3 nucleotide sequence: TGTGCCAGTGATGACGGGAATAATGTTGAAGCTTTCTTT.